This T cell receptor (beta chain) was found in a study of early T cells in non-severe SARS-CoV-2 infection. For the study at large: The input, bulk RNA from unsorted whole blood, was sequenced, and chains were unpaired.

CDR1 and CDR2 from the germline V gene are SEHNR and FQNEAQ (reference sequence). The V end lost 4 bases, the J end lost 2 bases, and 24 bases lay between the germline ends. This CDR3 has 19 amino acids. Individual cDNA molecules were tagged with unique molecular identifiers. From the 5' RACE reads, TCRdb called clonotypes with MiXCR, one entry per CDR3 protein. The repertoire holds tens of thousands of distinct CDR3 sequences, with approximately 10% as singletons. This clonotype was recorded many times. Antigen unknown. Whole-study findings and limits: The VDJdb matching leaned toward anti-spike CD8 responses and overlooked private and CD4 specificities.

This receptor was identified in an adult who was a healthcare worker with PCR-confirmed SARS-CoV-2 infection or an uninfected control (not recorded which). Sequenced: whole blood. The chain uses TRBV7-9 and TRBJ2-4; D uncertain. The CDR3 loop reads CASSSSNPGPQSSKNIQYF. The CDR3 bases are TGTGCCAGCAGCTCATCAAATCCCGGACCCCAAAGCTCCAAAAACATTCAGTACTTC.